This T cell receptor beta chain was profiled in a study of blood T cell repertoires in COVID-19. Study at large: Whether acute or convalescent, the COVID-19 samples came from the United States, Italy and Spain. In each case, the material was cDNA or gDNA derived from T cells, B-cell-depleted T cells, or PBMCs.

Germline V gene lookup returns CDR1 SGHRS and CDR2 YFSETQ. V lost 4 bases and J lost 2, with 16 bases in between. The CDR3 is made up of 16 amino acids. Original processing notes: Researchers report that nucleated cell counts were estimated from reference gene primer amplification. Measured with immunoSEQ multiplex PCR; TCRdb has only the in-frame clones, and not every one. D and trimming come from the DNA, and the V and J calls and clone size come from that table. The sample has tens of thousands of clones, around 90% seen once; the top ten hold 28%. The clonotype was recovered from a woman older than 75 with acute or convalescent COVID-19. Sequencing input: peripheral blood. The V call is TRBV5-1, the J call TRBJ1-3, with D uncertain. The CDR3 region is CASSNGLPDAGNTIYF. CDR3 bases: TGCGCCAGCAGCAACGGACTGCCCGATGCTGGAAACACCATATATTTT.